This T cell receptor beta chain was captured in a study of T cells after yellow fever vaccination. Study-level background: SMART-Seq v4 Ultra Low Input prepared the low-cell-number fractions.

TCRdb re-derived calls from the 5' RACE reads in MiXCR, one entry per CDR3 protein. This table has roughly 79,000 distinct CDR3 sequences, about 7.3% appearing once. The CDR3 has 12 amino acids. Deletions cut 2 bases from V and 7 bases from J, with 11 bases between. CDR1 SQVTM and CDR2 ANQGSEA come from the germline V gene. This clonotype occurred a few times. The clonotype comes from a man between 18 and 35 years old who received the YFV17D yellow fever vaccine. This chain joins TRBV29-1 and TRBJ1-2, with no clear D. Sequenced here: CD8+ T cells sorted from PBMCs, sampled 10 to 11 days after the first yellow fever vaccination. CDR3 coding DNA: TGCAGCGTTGAATTATTACCCGTTGGCTACACCTTC. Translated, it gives CSVELLPVGYTF.